This T cell receptor (beta chain) originates from a study of T cell changes during pregnancy in multiple sclerosis. V was trimmed by 6 bases and J by 8 bases, leaving 10 bases between them. The CDR3 has 11 residues. Germline CDR1 MNHNS, CDR2 SASEGT. This clone was counted a few times. The data were produced by immunoSEQ multiplex PCR, yet TCRdb's version contains in-frame clones alone and is incomplete. The table lists more than 65,000 clones, about 90% of them singletons. V and J are TRBV6-1 and TRBJ1-1; D is perhaps TRBD1 (6 bases). Sequences were derived from CD4+ T cells from peripheral blood mononuclear cells, sampled before pregnancy. This receptor was obtained from a female donor with multiple sclerosis, enrolled in a pregnancy study. The CDR3 sequence is CASRAGTEAFF. In DNA form, the CDR3 reads TGTGCCAGCAGAGCCGGGACAGAAGCTTTCTTT.